The 9 T cell receptor beta chains listed next were all sequenced from one sample in a study of cytomegalovirus exposure and HLA in healthy donors (dated 2017 in TCRdb). Library generation was performed with the immunoSEQ multiplex PCR assay. A mixture of 60 forward primers for TCR Vbeta segments and 13 reverse primers for TCR Jbeta segments was used in the multiplex PCR. TCRdb re-hosts the immuneACCESS table, in-frame sequences only. Its copies lack some clones; in the studies checked, an unresolved V gene accounts for under half of them, and the cause for the rest is not known. Within this sample are about 170,000 clones, with 70% to 90% of them counted one time only. Roughly 2.1% of the sample goes to the ten largest clones. Material: PBMCs. Source of these receptors: a man younger than 35 in good health and CMV-seropositive.

A single count supports this clone. This rearrangement joins TRBV4-3 to TRBJ2-5; 10 bases are a match to TRBD2. V shed 4 bases and J 5 bases; nucleotides not matched to a gene: 10. CDR3 length equals 16 residues. Germline V lookup: CDR1 LGHNA, CDR2 YSLEER. The CDR3 region is CASSPGSGGRRETQYF. In DNA form, the CDR3 reads TGCGCCAGCAGCCCGGGTAGCGGGGGGCGCAGGGAGACCCAGTACTTC.

This clone showed up just a few times. The V call is TRBV7-6, the J call TRBJ2-2; 9 positions agree with TRBD1. V gave up 2 bases and J gave up 5 bases; unmatched junction bases: 12. This CDR3 is 18 amino acids long. Germline V gene data show CDR1 as SGHVS and CDR2 as FNYEAQ. The CDR3 nucleotides are TGTGCCAGCAGCTTAAGCTTGGGGGCGACAGGGGGGACCGGGGAGCTGTTTTTT. Residues: CASSLSLGATGGTGELFF.

The chain is built from TRBV15 and TRBJ2-4; 7 bases map to TRBD2. The CDR3 contains 15 residues. CDR1 is LNHNV, CDR2 YYDKDF, per germline (reference sequence). V trimming: 3 bases; J trimming: 9 bases; junction bases outside the gene matches: 11. The CDR3 loop is CATSSASPGGSIQYF. CDR3 nucleotides: TGTGCCACCAGCAGCGCTTCGCCCGGGGGGAGCATTCAGTACTTC.

The chain carries TRBV5-1 and TRBJ1-6; D call uncertain. Germline V lookup: CDR1 SGHRS, CDR2 YFSETQ. With 4 bases removed from V and 4 bases from J, the gap between germline ends came to 6 bases. There are 13 residues in the CDR3. The CDR3 protein is CASSPVYNSPLHF. CDR3 DNA sequence: TGCGCCAGCAGCCCTGTATATAATTCACCCCTCCACTTT. Variable domain in full (rest from reference TRBV5-1 and TRBJ1-6): KAGVTQTPRYLIKTRGQQVTLSCSPISGHRSVSWYQQTPGQGLQFLFEYFSETQRNKGNFPGRFSGRQFSNSRSEMNVSTLELGDSALYLCASSPVYNSPLHFGNGTRLTVT.

The rearrangement links TRBV7-9 to TRBJ2-3, with a weak D call TRBD2 (6 bases). V was trimmed by 5 bases and J by 2 bases, leaving 11 bases between them. The CDR3 runs 14 residues. The V gene's germline CDR1 is SEHNR and CDR2 FQNEAQ (reference sequence). The CDR3 nucleotides are TGTGCCAGCAGCACTTGGGACTCCACAGATACGCAGTATTTT. The encoded protein is CASSTWDSTDTQYF.

For the CDR3, the DNA is TGTGCCAGCAGCTTAGCTCCGGTCTTGAACACTGAAGCTTTCTTT. Translated: CASSLAPVLNTEAFF. The V and J genes are TRBV11-3 and TRBJ1-1; D is unclear. This CDR3 region has 15 residues. Germline V gene sequence: CDR1 SGHNT, CDR2 YENEEA. Trimming took 1 base from V and 0 from J, leaving 9 bases between them.

The chain joins TRBV6-6 to TRBJ2-2; 8 bases are a match to TRBD2. Germline assignment: CDR1 MNHNY and CDR2 SVGAGI (reference sequence). The CDR3 totals 15 residues. Losses at the gene ends were 7 bases for V and 2 bases for J; bases not matched to a gene: 6. CDR3 protein: CASTTAGGNTGELFF. CDR3 bases: TGTGCCAGCACCACTGCGGGGGGAAACACCGGGGAGCTGTTTTTT.

A few counts support this clone. The J gene is TRBJ1-5, the V gene TRBV19, with unresolved D. The ends were cut back, 9 bases at V and 0 bases at J, with 6 bases in the middle. The CDR3 length is 12 residues. CDR1 is LNHDA, CDR2 SQIVND, per germline (reference sequence). The CDR3 DNA reads as TGTGCCAGCGGACTTAGCAATCAGCCCCAGCATTTT. This gives the protein CASGLSNQPQHF.

This sequence joins TRBV11-2 and TRBJ2-1; D is ambiguous. V lost 0 bases, J lost 5 bases, and 8 bases lay in between. Germline-derived CDR1 and CDR2 are SGHAT and FQNNGV. The CDR3 is 14 residues long. This CDR3 reads CASSLDRGHNEQFF. As DNA, the CDR3 is TGTGCCAGCAGCTTAGATCGAGGTCACAATGAGCAGTTCTTC.